This TCR beta chain is from a study of T cell repertoires in cytomegalovirus infection (dated by TCRdb to about 2019). In the study overall: Because public TCR beta signatures pointed to carriage of CMV infection together with the matching HLA type, the HLA type of each donor mattered for the analysis.

General findings and caveats noted by the study authors: In both this cohort and an independent cohort of over 350 donors, the cumulative frequency of public TCR beta family members distinguished carriers of CMV infection plus the relevant HLA type. The ex vivo response was dominated by HLA-C-restricted CMV-specific TCR beta clonotypes, and the single most frequent clonotype in two of eight donors was supplied by these HLA-C-restricted clonotypes.

The CDR3 spans 15 residues, from the cysteine through the phenylalanine. The only DNA kept is the CDR3, 45 bases in frame from the first base. The germline V end is reduced by 6 bases and the J end by 6 bases; junction bases left unmatched: 10. From the germline V gene, CDR1 is SQVTM and CDR2 is ANQGSEA. Sequencing was carried out with an Illumina HiSeq 1500. TCRdb reanalyzed the raw reads on its own, using fastp at Q25 for trimming and MiXCR for clone calling, and kept in-frame beta chains. Rows are combined by CDR3 protein, so each entry shows the most common genes and DNA. For this sample the table gives about 140,000 distinct CDR3 sequences, of which about 6.5% were detected only once. Approximately 18% of the sample is held by the ten biggest clonotypes. Points on this clonotype: Its specific antigen is unknown. No much larger clonotype is one base removed from it; base qualities were not supplied.

The specimen was PBMCs. This clonotype was sampled from a human donor in good health (CMV status not recorded). Some clones in this sample may be carry-over from other donors' samples. The rearrangement combines TRBV29-1 with TRBJ2-1; 11 bases in the junction line up with TRBD2. CDR3 loop: CSVLGLAEVGNEQFF. The DNA reads TGCAGCGTGCTGGGACTAGCGGAGGTAGGCAATGAGCAGTTCTTC.